This T cell receptor (beta chain) was observed in a study of cytomegalovirus exposure and HLA in healthy donors. Study results and limitations: The classifier reportedly diagnosed cytomegalovirus status with high sensitivity and specificity. Generally TCR sequences proved uncommon, though certain public TCRs appeared in numerous donors.

Separate from the roughly 700-subject first cohort was the roughly 120-subject validation cohort, to which the donors belonged. TCRdb keeps only in-frame clones here, not all; method: immunoSEQ multiplex PCR. Found here are some 150,000 clones, around nine tenths of them singletons; the top ten hold 1.4%. Per germline, CDR1 WSHSY and CDR2 SAAADI. Losses at the gene ends were 2 bases for V and 0 bases for J; bases not matched to a gene: 5. There are 16 residues in the CDR3. Notes on this clone: Its cognate antigen is unknown.

Sequenced: PBMCs. This TCR was recovered from a woman aged 25 to 45 in good health and CMV-seronegative. J is TRBJ1-2 and V is TRBV10-2, with TRBD1 matching 8 bases. DNA of the CDR3: TGCGCCAGCAGTGAGAAAGGGACAGGCGCTAACTATGGCTACACCTTC. The encoded protein is CASSEKGTGANYGYTF.